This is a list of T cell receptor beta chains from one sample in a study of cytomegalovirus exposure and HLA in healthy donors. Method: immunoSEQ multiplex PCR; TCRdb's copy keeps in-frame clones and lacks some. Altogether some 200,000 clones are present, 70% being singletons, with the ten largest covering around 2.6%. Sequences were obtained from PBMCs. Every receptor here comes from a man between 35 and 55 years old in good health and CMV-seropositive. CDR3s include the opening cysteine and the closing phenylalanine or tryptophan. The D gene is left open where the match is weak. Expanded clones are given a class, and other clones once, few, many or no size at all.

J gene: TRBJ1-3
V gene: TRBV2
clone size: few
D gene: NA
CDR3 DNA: TGTGCCAGCAGGGGGGCTTTCTCTGGAAACACCATATATTTT
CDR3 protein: CASRGAFSGNTIYF

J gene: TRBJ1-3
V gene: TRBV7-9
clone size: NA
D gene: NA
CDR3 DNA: TGTGCCAGCAGCCTGTCAGGGGAAGCTGGAAACACCATATATTTT
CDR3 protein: CASSLSGEAGNTIYF

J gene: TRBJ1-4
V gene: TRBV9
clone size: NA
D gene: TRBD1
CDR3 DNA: TGTGCCAGCAGCGTGACTACCGGGACAGCTAATGAAAAACTGTTTTTT
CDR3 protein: CASSVTTGTANEKLFF

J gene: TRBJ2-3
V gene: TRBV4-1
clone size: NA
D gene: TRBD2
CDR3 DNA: TGCGCCAGCAGCCCCGGGGGGGGCCCAGATACGCAGTATTTT
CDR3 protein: CASSPGGGPDTQYF

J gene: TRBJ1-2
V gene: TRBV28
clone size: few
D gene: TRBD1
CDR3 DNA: TGTGCCAGTTGGGTTGCAGGACAGGGGTCCTATGGCTACACCTTC
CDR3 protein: CASWVAGQGSYGYTF

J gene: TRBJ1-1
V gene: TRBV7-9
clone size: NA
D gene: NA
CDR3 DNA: TGTTCAGGGGAAACGAACACTGAAGCTTTCTTT
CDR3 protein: CSGETNTEAFF

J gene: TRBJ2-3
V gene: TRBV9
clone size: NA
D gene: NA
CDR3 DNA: TGTGCCAGCAGCGTAGCACGGTCCACAGATACGCAGTATTTT
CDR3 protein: CASSVARSTDTQYF

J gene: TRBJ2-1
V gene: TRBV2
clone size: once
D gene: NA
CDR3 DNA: TGTGCCAGCACGTCGCGGGATGAGCAGTTCTTC
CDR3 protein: CASTSRDEQFF

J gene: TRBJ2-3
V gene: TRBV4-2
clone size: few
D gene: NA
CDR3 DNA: TGTGCCAGCAGCCAAGTAACTAGCCCTAGCACAGATACGCAGTATTTT
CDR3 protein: CASSQVTSPSTDTQYF

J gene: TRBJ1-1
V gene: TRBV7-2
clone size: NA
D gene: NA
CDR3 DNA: TGTGCCAGCAGCTTCAGCGCGGACACTGAAGCTTTCTTT
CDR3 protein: CASSFSADTEAFF

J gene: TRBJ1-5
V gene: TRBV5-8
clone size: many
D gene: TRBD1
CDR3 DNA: TGTGCCAGCAGCTTGGCTTCAGGGGCAGGGGGCCAAGTTCAGCCCCAGCATTTT
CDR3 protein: CASSLASGAGGQVQPQHF

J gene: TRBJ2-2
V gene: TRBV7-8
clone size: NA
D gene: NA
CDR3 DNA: TGTGCCAGCACCCTGCGGATTGAAAACACCGGGGAGCTGTTTTTT
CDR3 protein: CASTLRIENTGELFF

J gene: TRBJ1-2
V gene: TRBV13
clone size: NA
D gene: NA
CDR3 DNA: TGTGCCAGCAGCCCGAGGGGGGGCCCCAACTATGGCTACACCTTC
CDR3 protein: CASSPRGGPNYGYTF

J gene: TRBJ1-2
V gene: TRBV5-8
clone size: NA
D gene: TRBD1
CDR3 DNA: TGTGCCAGCAGCAGAGGGACAGGGACATACCCACTCGTCGGGGGCTACACCTTC
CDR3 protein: CASSRGTGTYPLVGGYTF

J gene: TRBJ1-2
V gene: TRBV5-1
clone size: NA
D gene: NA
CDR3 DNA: TGCGCCAGCAGCGGGGCCCATCAGGGCTATGGCTACACCTTC
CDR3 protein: CASSGAHQGYGYTF

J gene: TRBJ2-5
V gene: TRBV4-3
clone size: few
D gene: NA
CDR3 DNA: TGCGCCAGCAGCCAAGATAGGGCAGGGGATAGCCAAGAGACCCAGTACTTC
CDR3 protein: CASSQDRAGDSQETQYF

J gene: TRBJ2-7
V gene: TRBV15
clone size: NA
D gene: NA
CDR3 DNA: TGTGCCACCAGCACCTCGGCCGGGACCTACGAGCAGTACTTC
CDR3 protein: CATSTSAGTYEQYF

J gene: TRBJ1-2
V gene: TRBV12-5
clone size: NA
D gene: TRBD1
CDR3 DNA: TGTGCTAGTGGTCCAACCACCGGGACAGGGAAGTTC
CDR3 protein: CASGPTTGTGKF

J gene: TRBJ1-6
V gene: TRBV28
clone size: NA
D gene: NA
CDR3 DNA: TGTGCCAGCAGTTTCAGGGGAAATTCACCCCTCCACTTT
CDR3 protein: CASSFRGNSPLHF

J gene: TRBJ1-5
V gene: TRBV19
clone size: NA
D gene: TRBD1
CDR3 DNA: TGTGCCAGTAGGGGAAGAGGGACAGTAAGCAATCAGCCCCAGCATTTT
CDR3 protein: CASRGRGTVSNQPQHF

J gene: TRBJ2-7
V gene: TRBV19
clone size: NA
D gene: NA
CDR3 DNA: TGTGCCAGTAGTACGGGAAAACGAAGGGAGCAGTACTTC
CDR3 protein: CASSTGKRREQYF

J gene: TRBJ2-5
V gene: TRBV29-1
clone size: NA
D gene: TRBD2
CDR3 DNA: TGCAGCGTTGAAGATCTTCGGCTAGCGGGCCTACCGGAGACCCAGTACTTC
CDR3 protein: CSVEDLRLAGLPETQYF

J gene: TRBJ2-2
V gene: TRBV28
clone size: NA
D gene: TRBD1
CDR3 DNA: TGTGCCAGCAGTTTATTTTGGCTTAGGGACAGGCGATACACCGGGGAGCTGTTTTTT
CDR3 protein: CASSLFWLRDRRYTGELFF

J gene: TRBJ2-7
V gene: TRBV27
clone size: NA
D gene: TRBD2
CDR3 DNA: TGTGCCAGCTCCGGGGCGCTAGCGGGGGCGACCTACGAGCAGTACTTC
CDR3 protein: CASSGALAGATYEQYF

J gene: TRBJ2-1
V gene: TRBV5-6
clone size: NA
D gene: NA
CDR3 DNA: TGTGCCAGCAGCCAGGGGACCTACTCCTACAATGAGCAGTTCTTC
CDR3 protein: CASSQGTYSYNEQFF

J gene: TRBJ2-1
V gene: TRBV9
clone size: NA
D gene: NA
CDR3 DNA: TGTGCCAGCAGCCCTTTATGGGGGGACAATGAGCAGTTCTTC
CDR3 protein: CASSPLWGDNEQFF

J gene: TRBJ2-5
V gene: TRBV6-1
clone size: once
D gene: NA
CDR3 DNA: TGTGCCAGCAGTGGCCGACTAGATCTCGAGACCCAGTACTTC
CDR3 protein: CASSGRLDLETQYF

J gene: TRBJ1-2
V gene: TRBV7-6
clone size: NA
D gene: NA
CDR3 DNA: TGTGCCAGCGGGACCCCCGGGGGCTATGGCTACACCTTC
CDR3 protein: CASGTPGGYGYTF

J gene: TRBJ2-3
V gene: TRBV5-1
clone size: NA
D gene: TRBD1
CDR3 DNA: TGCGCCAGCTCCCTCAGAGGCAGGGGGCTGACAGATACGCAGTATTTT
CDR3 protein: CASSLRGRGLTDTQYF

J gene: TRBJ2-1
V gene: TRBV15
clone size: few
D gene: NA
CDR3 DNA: TGTGCCACCAGCAGAGATTGGCGGAGTGATGAGCAGTTCTTC
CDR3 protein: CATSRDWRSDEQFF

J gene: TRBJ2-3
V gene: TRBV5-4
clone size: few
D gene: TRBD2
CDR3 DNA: TGTGCCAGCAGCGAGAGGGGAAGCGGGGGCCCTCAGGGAGATACGCAGTATTTT
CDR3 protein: CASSERGSGGPQGDTQYF